This TCR beta chain is from a study of CD8 T cells in ankylosing spondylitis (dated by TCRdb to the late 2010s). About the full investigation: T cell receptor beta repertoires were profiled in healthy donors and ankylosing spondylitis patients so that disease-linked TCR variants could be found. In total, the full study cohort was made up of about 110 healthy donors and 25 to 30 ankylosing spondylitis patients. Peripheral blood was sampled, and synovial fluid was also collected from ankylosing spondylitis patients.

The study at large found these results: Blood from ankylosing spondylitis patients appeared to be characterized by a TCR beta motif composed of roughly 8 highly homologous amino acid variants. Some of the motif variants had been reported before in the synovial fluid and blood of reactive arthritis patients, a finding that suggests common disease-initiation mechanisms. In peripheral blood, the disease-linked clones were found at relatively low frequencies and had a CD8+ phenotype. Significant enrichment of the disease-linked clones was reported in matched synovial fluid samples from ankylosing spondylitis patients.

This clonotype was seen at least ten times. What this receptor recognizes is not known. Base-call qualities are not available, and no considerably larger clone is one nucleotide away. The sequencing machine was an Illumina HiSeq 2500. TCR beta libraries were prepared by quantitative 5'-RACE with molecular barcodes. As for how the authors treated the data: To identify disease-linked TCR variants, a new computational method was used, one built on a probabilistic model of VDJ rearrangement. The public sequencing data were trimmed at Q25 with fastp and processed into clonotypes with MiXCR by TCRdb, which kept only in-frame beta chains. Each entry merges the rows of one CDR3 protein and shows their most common DNA and genes. These V and J calls rely on TCRdb rather than the paper's analysis. The sample table contains 250,000 or so distinct CDR3 sequences; only one count was recorded for about 10% of them. In total, the top ten clones hold around 6.5% of the sample.

This receptor was taken from a male donor with ankylosing spondylitis or in good health (not recorded which). Sequences were obtained from blood, either unsorted or a sorted T cell fraction (not recorded which).

The CDR3 region has the sequence CASSLASTEATKQYF. The DNA reads TGCGCCAGCAGCTTGGCGTCGACAGAAGCTACGAAGCAGTACTTC. Recombination linked TRBV5-1 to TRBJ2-7; TRBD1 is perhaps the D gene, given 5 matching bases. At the junction V is shortened by 0 bases and J by 8 bases, with 18 bases in between. CDR1 and CDR2 were assigned from the germline V gene as SGHRS and YFSETQ. Spanning cysteine to phenylalanine, the CDR3 consists of 15 amino acids. Solely the CDR3 DNA is kept, with 45 bases framed from the first base.